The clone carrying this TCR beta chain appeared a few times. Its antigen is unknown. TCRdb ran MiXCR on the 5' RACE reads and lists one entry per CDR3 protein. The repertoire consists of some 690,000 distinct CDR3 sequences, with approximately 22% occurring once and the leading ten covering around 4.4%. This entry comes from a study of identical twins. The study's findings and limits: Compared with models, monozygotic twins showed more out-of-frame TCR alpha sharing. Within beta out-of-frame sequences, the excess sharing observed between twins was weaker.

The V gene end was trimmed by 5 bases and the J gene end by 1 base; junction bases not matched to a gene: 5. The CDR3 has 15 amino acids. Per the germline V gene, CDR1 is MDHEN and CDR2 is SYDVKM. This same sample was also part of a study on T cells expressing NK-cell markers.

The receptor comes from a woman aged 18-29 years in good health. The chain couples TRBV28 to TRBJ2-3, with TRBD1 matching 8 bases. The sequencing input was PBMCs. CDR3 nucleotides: TGTGCCAGCAGTCCCCCGGGACAGGGCACAGATACGCAGTATTTT. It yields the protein CASSPPGQGTDTQYF.